The next 20 T cell receptor beta chains were all read from a single sample in a study of response to subunit inactivated influenza vaccine. One entry per CDR3 protein, called by TCRdb with MiXCR from the RT-PCR reads. The repertoire holds around 760,000 distinct CDR3 sequences, about 15% seen once, with 6% to 8% in the top ten. Source: PBMCs from blood, taken around 15 days before vaccination. The receptors stem from a man in his forties or fifties who received an inactivated influenza vaccine.

The chain carries TRBV3-1 and TRBJ1-6; 7 bases line up with TRBD1. This CDR3 comprises 15 residues. V gave up 2 bases and J gave up 8 bases; unmatched junction bases: 6. Germline CDR1 is LGHDT and CDR2 is YNNKEL (reference sequence). CDR3 sequence: CASSQTGARYSPLHF. CDR3 sequence (DNA): TGTGCCAGCAGCCAAACAGGGGCGAGGTATTCACCCCTCCACTTT.

Written as DNA, the CDR3 is TGCAGTGCTAAGAGGGGGCAAGAGACCCAGTACTTC. Its protein is CSAKRGQETQYF. The chain uses TRBV20-1 and TRBJ2-5; weak D call: TRBD1 (6 bases). Germline CDR1 is DFQATT and CDR2 is SNEGSKA (reference sequence). The germline V and J ends were trimmed by 4 bases and 2 bases, with 8 bases remaining between them. This CDR3 spans 12 amino acids.

This clonotype was counted at least ten times. This chain links TRBV10-3 with TRBJ2-7, with TRBD2 as a possible D gene (6 bases). Germline lookup yields CDR1 ENHRY and CDR2 SYGVKD. The CDR3 sequence is 15 residues long. V was clipped by 0 bases and J by 2 bases, with 11 bases between them. The DNA for the CDR3 is TGTGCCATCAGTGAGTCGACTCCGGGGGCCTACGAGCAGTACTTC. Translated: CAISESTPGAYEQYF.

This clonotype was observed at least ten times. This chain connects TRBV6-1 to TRBJ1-5; unclear D gene. The V gene lost 4 bases and the J gene lost 4 bases, with 8 bases spanning the gap. Germline V gene data show CDR1 as MNHNS and CDR2 as SASEGT. The CDR3 totals 13 residues. The CDR3 reads CASSGGQNQPQHF. The CDR3 region has the DNA TGTGCCAGCAGTGGGGGTCAGAATCAGCCCCAGCATTTT.

The chain has TRBV9 and TRBJ2-3; D tentatively fits TRBD1 or TRBD2 (5 bases each). This CDR3 is 16 amino acids long. Trimming shortened V by 0 bases and J by 4 bases, and 15 bases separated the two germline ends. Germline lookup yields CDR1 SGDLS and CDR2 YYNGEE. The CDR3 spells CASSVGRGAQADTQYF. In DNA, the CDR3 is TGTGCCAGCAGCGTAGGAAGAGGGGCGCAGGCAGATACGCAGTATTTT.

The chain employs TRBV5-5 and TRBJ2-7; 10 positions match TRBD2. The junction had 14 bases not matched to a gene; V was cut back by 5 bases and J by 12 bases. This CDR3 is built from 14 residues. CDR1 is SGHKS, CDR2 YYEKEE, per germline (reference sequence). In nucleotides, the CDR3 is TGTGCCAGCAGTTGGACCGGGACTAGCGCAAAGGGGTACTTC. Translated, it gives CASSWTGTSAKGYF. The full variable domain, rest sourced from reference TRBV5-5 and TRBJ2-7, is DAGVTQSPTHLIKTRGQQVTLRCSPISGHKSVSWYQQVLGQGPQFIFQYYEKEERGRGNFPDRFSARQFPNYSSELNVNALLLGDSALYLCASSWTGTSAKGYFGPGTRLTVT.

V and J are TRBV7-8 and TRBJ2-5; possible D gene TRBD1, 7 bases. From germline, CDR1 is SGHVS and CDR2 FQNEAQ. V shed 5 bases and J shed 5 bases, with 18 bases lying between them. This CDR3 spans 15 amino acids. The CDR3 DNA reads as TGTGCCAGCAGCGCACACAGGGGACTTTCCGAGACCCAGTACTTC. Translation: CASSAHRGLSETQYF.

Only a few counts were recorded for this clonotype. This sequence joins TRBV7-9 and TRBJ2-4; possible D gene TRBD1, 5 bases. The length of the CDR3 is 14 residues. Germline loops: CDR1 SEHNR, CDR2 FQNEAQ (reference sequence). Trimming shortened V by 1 base and J by 6 bases, and 10 bases separated the two germline ends. As DNA, the CDR3 is TGTGCCAGCAGCTTAGTAGCAGGGATAAACATTCAGTACTTC. Translated: CASSLVAGINIQYF.

This clonotype has a handful of counts. The rearrangement joins TRBV20-1 to TRBJ2-2, with 11 bases that match TRBD1. CDR3 length equals 16 residues. Trimming at V came to 1 base and at J to 8 bases, leaving 9 bases not matched to a gene. Germline-derived CDR1 and CDR2 are DFQATT and SNEGSKA (reference sequence). The CDR3 is CSARGSGTGGTGELFF. The CDR3 nucleotides are TGCAGTGCTAGAGGTTCCGGGACAGGGGGGACTGGGGAGCTGTTTTTT.

This chain links TRBV28 with TRBJ1-2; the D is unclear. V lost 3 bases to trimming and J lost 0 bases, with 14 bases between them. CDR1 is MDHEN and CDR2 is SYDVKM in the germline V gene. The CDR3 extends over 16 amino acids. CDR3 residues: CASSFPPPATNYGYTF. CDR3 DNA: TGTGCCAGCAGTTTCCCGCCGCCGGCTACTAACTATGGCTACACCTTC.

The V call is TRBV4-2, the J call TRBJ2-7; 7 bases are shared with TRBD1. Germline V CDR1 and CDR2: LGHNA, YNFKEQ. The CDR3 extends over 16 amino acids. J gave up 1 base and V 0 bases, and 6 bases lay outside the gene matches. CDR3 DNA sequence: TGTGCCAGCAGCCAAGATAAGGGGGCCCCGTCCTACGAGCAGTACTTC. Residues: CASSQDKGAPSYEQYF.

This clonotype was detected a few times. Germline and junction disagree at one end, which may indicate a read error. The genes are TRBV20-1 and TRBJ2-7; TRBD2 matches at 8 bases. The CDR3 covers 13 residues. Germline CDR1 DFQATT, CDR2 SNEGSKA (reference sequence). The CDR3 loop is CSARGTSGPALHF. Here the CDR3 DNA reads TGCAGTGCTAGAGGCACTAGCGGACCGGCGTTGCACTTC.

This clonotype was counted ten times or more. V is TRBV24-1 and J is TRBJ2-2; the D gene is possibly TRBD1 (6 bases). With 4 bases removed from V and 3 bases from J, the gap between germline ends came to 11 bases. This CDR3 has 15 residues. CDR1 is KGHDR and CDR2 is SFDVKD in the germline V gene. The CDR3 is CATSDPNRDTGELFF. The CDR3 coding sequence is TGTGCCACCAGTGACCCCAACAGGGACACCGGGGAGCTGTTTTTT.

The chain recombines TRBV2 with TRBJ2-5; the D is unclear. Trimming left V 5 bases short and J 6 bases short, with 4 bases between. Germline lookup yields CDR1 SNHLY and CDR2 FYNNEI. CDR3 length: 10 amino acids. CDR3 DNA: TGTGCCAGCAGTAAAAAGACCCAGTACTTC. Its translation is CASSKKTQYF.

This clonotype was found a few times. This chain joins TRBV6-2 or TRBV6-3 and TRBJ2-1; TRBD2 matches at 13 bases. Trimming at V came to 7 bases and at J to 9 bases, leaving 12 bases not matched to a gene. CDR1 MNHEY and CDR2 SVGEGT come from the germline V gene. This CDR3 has 16 residues. CDR3 protein: CASISSWTSGSREQFF. Written as DNA, the CDR3 is TGTGCCAGCATCAGTAGTTGGACTAGCGGGAGCCGTGAGCAGTTCTTC.

The chain couples TRBV10-3 to TRBJ1-1; possibly TRBD1 for D (5 bases). Germline V gene sequence: CDR1 ENHRY, CDR2 SYGVKD. V gave up 0 bases and J gave up 0 bases, with 11 bases separating them. The CDR3 has 16 amino acids. In DNA form, the CDR3 reads TGTGCCATCAGTGAGTCTCAGGGTTACATGAACACTGAAGCTTTCTTT. Translated, it gives CAISESQGYMNTEAFF.

The J gene is TRBJ2-1, the V gene TRBV20-1; 12 bases are shared with TRBD2. The CDR3 is made up of 16 amino acids. The germline gives CDR1 DFQATT, CDR2 SNEGSKA (reference sequence). V gave up 2 bases and J gave up 4 bases; unmatched junction bases: 6. CDR3: CSARSKGTSGYNEQFF. As DNA, the CDR3 is TGCAGTGCTAGATCAAAGGGGACTAGCGGGTACAATGAGCAGTTCTTC.

The chain has TRBV6-2 or TRBV6-3 and TRBJ2-5, with a weak D call TRBD1 (6 bases). Trimming removed 0 bases at V and 4 bases at J, with 9 bases between. This CDR3 is built from 14 residues. Per the germline V gene, CDR1 is MNHEY and CDR2 is SVGEGT. CDR3 DNA sequence: TGTGCCAGCAGTTACTCTACAGGGTTAGAGACCCAGTACTTC. Translating gives CASSYSTGLETQYF.

CDR3 amino acids: CAISEPQGLLSPLHF. CDR3 DNA: TGTGCCATCAGTGAGCCACAGGGTCTCCTATCACCCCTCCACTTT. This chain connects TRBV10-3 to TRBJ1-6; a weak D match, TRBD1 (6 bases). V lost 2 bases and J 10 bases, leaving 15 bases between the germline ends. This CDR3 has 15 residues. CDR1 and CDR2 from the germline V gene are ENHRY and SYGVKD.

This clonotype has a handful of counts. The chain employs TRBV12-3 or TRBV12-4 and TRBJ2-2; D gene uncertain. V lost 6 bases and J 2 bases, leaving 10 bases between the germline ends. This CDR3 has 14 amino acids. The CDR3 here is CASRAAANTGELFF. CDR3 DNA sequence: TGTGCCAGCAGAGCCGCAGCTAACACCGGGGAGCTGTTTTTT.